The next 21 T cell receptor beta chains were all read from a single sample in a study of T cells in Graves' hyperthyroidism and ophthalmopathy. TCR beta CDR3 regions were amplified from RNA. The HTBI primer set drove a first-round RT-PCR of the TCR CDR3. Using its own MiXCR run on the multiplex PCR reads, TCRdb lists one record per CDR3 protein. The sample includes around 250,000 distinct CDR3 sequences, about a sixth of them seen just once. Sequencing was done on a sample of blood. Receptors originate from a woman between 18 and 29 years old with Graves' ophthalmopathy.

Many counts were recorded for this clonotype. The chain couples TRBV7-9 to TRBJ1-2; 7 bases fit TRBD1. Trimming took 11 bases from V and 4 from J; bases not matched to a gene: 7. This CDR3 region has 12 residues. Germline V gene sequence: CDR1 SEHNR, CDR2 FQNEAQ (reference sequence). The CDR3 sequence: CAGRDSPYGYTF. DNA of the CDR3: TGTGCCGGCCGGGACAGTCCCTATGGCTACACCTTC.

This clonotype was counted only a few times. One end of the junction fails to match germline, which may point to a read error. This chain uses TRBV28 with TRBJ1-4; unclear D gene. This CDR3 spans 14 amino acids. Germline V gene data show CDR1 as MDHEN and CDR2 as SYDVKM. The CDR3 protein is CAGSSRRTNEKLFF. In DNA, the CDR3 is TGTGCCGGCAGTTCGAGAAGAACTAATGAAAAACTGTTTTTT. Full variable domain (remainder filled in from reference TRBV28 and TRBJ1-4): DVKVTQSSRYLVKRTGEKVFLECVQDMDHENMFWYRQDPGLGLRLIYFSYDVKMKEKGDIPEGYSVSREKKERFSLILESASTNQTSMYLCAGSSRRTNEKLFFGSGTQLSVL.

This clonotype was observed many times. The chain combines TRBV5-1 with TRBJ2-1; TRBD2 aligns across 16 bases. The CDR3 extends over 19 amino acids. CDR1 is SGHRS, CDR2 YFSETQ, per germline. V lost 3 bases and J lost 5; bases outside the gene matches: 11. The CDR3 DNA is TGCGCCAGCAGCTCACCGGGACTAGCGGGAGGGCCTAATGACAATGAGCAGTTCTTC. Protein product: CASSSPGLAGGPNDNEQFF.

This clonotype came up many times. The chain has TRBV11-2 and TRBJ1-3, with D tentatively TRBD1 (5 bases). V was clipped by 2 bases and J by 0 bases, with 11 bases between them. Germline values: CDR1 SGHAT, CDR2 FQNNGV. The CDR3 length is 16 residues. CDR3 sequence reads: CASSLLSGFSGNTIYF. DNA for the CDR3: TGTGCCAGCAGCTTACTGTCAGGGTTCTCTGGAAACACCATATATTTT. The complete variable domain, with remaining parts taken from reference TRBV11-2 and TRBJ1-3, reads EAGVAQSPRYKIIEKRQSVAFWCNPISGHATLYWYQQILGQGPKLLIQFQNNGVVDDSQLPKDRFSAERLKGVDSTLKIQPAKLEDSAVYLCASSLLSGFSGNTIYFGEGSWLTVV.

The CDR3 coding sequence is TGCAGTGCTAGGAGGTCAGGGGGCGCCTATGGCTACACCTTC. It translates to CSARRSGGAYGYTF. V is TRBV20-1 and J is TRBJ1-2; 8 bases line up with TRBD1. The J segment lost 4 bases and the V segment lost 3 bases, leaving 7 bases of the junction unmatched. Germline V gene sequence: CDR1 DFQATT, CDR2 SNEGSKA (reference sequence). The CDR3 sequence is 14 residues long.

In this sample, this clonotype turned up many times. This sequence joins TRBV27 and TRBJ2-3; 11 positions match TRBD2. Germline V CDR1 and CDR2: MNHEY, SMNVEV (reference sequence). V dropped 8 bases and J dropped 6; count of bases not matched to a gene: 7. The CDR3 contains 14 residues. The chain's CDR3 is CASASSGGRDTQYF. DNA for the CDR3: TGTGCCAGCGCCTCTAGCGGGGGGAGGGATACGCAGTATTTT.

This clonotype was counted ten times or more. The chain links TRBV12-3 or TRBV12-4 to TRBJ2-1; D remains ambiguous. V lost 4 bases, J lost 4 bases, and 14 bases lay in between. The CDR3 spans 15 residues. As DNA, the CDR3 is TGTGCCAGCAGTTCATTAGCCCCCGGTTACAATGAGCAGTTCTTC. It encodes CASSSLAPGYNEQFF.

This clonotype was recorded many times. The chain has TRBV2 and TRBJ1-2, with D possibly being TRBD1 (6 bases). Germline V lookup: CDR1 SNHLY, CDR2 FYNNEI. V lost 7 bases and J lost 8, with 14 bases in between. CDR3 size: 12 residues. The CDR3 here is CASMGGGHGYTF. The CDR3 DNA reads TGTGCCAGCATGGGAGGGGGGCACGGCTACACCTTC.

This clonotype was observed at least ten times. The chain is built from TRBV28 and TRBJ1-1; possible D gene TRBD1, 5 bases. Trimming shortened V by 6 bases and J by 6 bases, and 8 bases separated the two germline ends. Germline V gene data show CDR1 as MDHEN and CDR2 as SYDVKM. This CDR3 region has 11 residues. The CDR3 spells CASSREPEAFF. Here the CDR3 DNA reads TGTGCCAGCAGCAGGGAGCCTGAAGCTTTCTTT.

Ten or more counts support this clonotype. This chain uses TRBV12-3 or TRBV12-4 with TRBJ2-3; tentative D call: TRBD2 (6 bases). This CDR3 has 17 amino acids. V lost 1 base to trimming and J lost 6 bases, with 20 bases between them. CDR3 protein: CASSLGGRLGGWDTQYF. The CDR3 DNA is TGTGCCAGCAGTTTAGGCGGGCGGCTCGGGGGATGGGATACGCAGTATTTT.

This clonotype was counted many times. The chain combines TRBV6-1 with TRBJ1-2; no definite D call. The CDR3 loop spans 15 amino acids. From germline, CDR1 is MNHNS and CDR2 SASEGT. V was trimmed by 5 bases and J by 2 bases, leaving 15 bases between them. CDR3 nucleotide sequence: TGTGCCAGCAGTCCATATAAGGAGTCCAACTATGGCTACACCTTC. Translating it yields CASSPYKESNYGYTF.

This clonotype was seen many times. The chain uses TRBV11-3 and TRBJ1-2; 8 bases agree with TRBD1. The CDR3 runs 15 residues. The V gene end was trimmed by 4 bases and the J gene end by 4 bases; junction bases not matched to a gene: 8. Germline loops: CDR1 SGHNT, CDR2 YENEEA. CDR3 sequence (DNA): TGTGCCAGCAGCTCTAATTGGGACAGGCCCTATGGCTACACCTTC. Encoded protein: CASSSNWDRPYGYTF.

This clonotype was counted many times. This CDR3 is CASCNLGQGLREAFF. Written as DNA, the CDR3 is TGTGCCAGTTGCAACCTCGGACAAGGGCTCCGTGAAGCTTTCTTT. This chain links TRBV19 with TRBJ1-1; tentatively, D is TRBD1 (5 bases). This CDR3 has 15 amino acids. Trimming left V 8 bases short and J 7 bases short, with 23 bases between. Germline lookup yields CDR1 LNHDA and CDR2 SQIVND (reference sequence). The variable domain in full, completed from reference TRBV19 and TRBJ1-1, reads DGGITQSPKYLFRKEGQNVTLSCEQNLNHDAMYWYRQDPGQGLRLIYYSQIVNDFQKGDIAEGYSVSREKKESFPLTVTSAQKNPTAFYLCASCNLGQGLREAFFGQGTRLTVV.

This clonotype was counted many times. In DNA form, the CDR3 reads TGTGCCATCAGTGAGTCGAGAAGCGGGCACAATGAGCAGTTCTTC. Encoded protein: CAISESRSGHNEQFF. The chain recombines TRBV10-3 with TRBJ2-1, with D possibly matching TRBD2 (6 bases). CDR1 is ENHRY, CDR2 SYGVKD, per germline. This CDR3 has 15 amino acids. Trimming took off 0 bases at V and 5 bases at J, with 11 bases between the two ends.

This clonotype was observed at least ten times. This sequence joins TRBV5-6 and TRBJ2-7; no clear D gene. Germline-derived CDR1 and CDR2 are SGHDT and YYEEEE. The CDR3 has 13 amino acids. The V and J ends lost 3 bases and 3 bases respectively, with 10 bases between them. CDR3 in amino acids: CASSSRNGYEQYF. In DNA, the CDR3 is TGTGCCAGCAGCTCCCGGAACGGCTACGAGCAGTACTTC.

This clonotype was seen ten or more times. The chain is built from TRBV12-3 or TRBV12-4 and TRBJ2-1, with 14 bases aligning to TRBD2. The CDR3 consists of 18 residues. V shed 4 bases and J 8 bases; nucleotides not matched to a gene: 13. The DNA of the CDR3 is TGTGCCAGCAGTTCTTATGCCCGGGGGACTAGCGGGAGCGATGAGCAGTTCTTC. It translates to CASSSYARGTSGSDEQFF.

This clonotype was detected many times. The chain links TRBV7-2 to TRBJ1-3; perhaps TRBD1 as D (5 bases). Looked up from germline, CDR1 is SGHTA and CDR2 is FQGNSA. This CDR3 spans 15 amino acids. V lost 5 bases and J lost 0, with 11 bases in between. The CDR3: CASSPQVDSGNTIYF. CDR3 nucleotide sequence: TGTGCCAGCAGCCCACAGGTTGACTCTGGAAACACCATATATTTT.

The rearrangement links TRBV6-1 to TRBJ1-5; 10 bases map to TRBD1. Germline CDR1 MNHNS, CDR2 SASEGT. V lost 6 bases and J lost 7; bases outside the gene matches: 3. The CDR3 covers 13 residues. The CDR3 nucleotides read TGTGCCAGCAGCCGGACAGGGGGACAGCCCCAGCATTTT. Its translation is CASSRTGGQPQHF.

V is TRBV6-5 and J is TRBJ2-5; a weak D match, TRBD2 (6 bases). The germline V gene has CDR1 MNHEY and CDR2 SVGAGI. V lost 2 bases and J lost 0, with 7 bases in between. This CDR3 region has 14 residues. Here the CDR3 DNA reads TGTGCCAGCAGTTACCGGGACTACCAAGAGACCCAGTACTTC. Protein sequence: CASSYRDYQETQYF.

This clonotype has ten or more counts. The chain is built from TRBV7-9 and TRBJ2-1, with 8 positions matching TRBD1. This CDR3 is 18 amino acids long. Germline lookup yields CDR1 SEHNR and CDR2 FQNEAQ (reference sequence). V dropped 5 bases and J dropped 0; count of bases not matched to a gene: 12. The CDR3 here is CASSPRDRQGSSYNEQFF. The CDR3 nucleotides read TGTGCCAGCAGCCCGCGAGATAGACAGGGGAGCTCCTACAATGAGCAGTTCTTC.

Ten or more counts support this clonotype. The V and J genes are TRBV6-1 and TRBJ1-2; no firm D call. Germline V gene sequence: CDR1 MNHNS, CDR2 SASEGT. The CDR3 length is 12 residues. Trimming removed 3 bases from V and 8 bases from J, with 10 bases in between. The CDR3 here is CASSDLGYGYTF. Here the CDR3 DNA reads TGTGCCAGCAGTGATCTGGGCTACGGCTACACCTTC.